This TCR beta chain was retrieved from a study of blood T cells in healthy people across ages. The donors, all healthy, were Caucasians living in Russia, aged roughly 6 to 90. Next came a second PCR, run for about 7 to 12 cycles, which used a sample-barcoded 5' primer along with a J-beta primer mix. TCRdb re-called the 5' RACE reads with MiXCR, one entry per CDR3 protein. The sample yields about 1.8 million distinct CDR3 sequences, around half seen once. This clonotype occurred many times. There are 11 residues in the CDR3. Germline V CDR1 and CDR2: SGHTA, FQGNSA. This clonotype was obtained from a middle-aged woman in good health. V gene TRBV7-2 combines with J gene TRBJ2-3; 7 nucleotides match TRBD2. Sequenced material: blood. The CDR3 reads CASGGVSSQYF. In DNA form, the CDR3 reads TGTGCATCTGGGGGGGTTAGCTCGCAGTATTTT.